The 31 T cell receptor beta chains reported below all come from one sample, sequenced in a study of blood T cell repertoires in COVID-19. Data came from immunoSEQ multiplex PCR; TCRdb stores just in-frame clones and leaves some out. The table lists 350,000 to 500,000 clones, approximately 91% of them singletons. Input material: PBMCs or T cells enriched from blood (not recorded which). Receptors were obtained from a woman aged 18-30 years who had been exposed to COVID-19.

The V gene is TRBV11-2, the J gene TRBJ2-3; D uncertain. Germline V gene lookup returns CDR1 SGHAT and CDR2 FQNNGV. V was pared by 4 bases and J by 5 bases, with 10 bases between. The CDR3 loop spans 13 amino acids. CDR3 sequence: CASSSYLKDTQYF. Written as DNA, the CDR3 is TGTGCCAGCAGCTCCTACCTCAAAGATACGCAGTATTTT. The full variable domain, completed using reference TRBV11-2 and TRBJ2-3, is EAGVAQSPRYKIIEKRQSVAFWCNPISGHATLYWYQQILGQGPKLLIQFQNNGVVDDSQLPKDRFSAERLKGVDSTLKIQPAKLEDSAVYLCASSSYLKDTQYFGPGTRLTVL.

In DNA, the CDR3 is TGCAGTGCTATTGACGGGGGGACTAGCGGAGGCTACGAGCAGTACTTC. Translating it yields CSAIDGGTSGGYEQYF. The chain carries TRBV20-1 and TRBJ2-7, with 11 bases that match TRBD2. Germline V CDR1 and CDR2: DFQATT, SNEGSKA (reference sequence). The trim removed 4 bases at V and 3 bases at J, leaving 11 bases unmatched. The CDR3 extends over 16 amino acids.

The chain carries TRBV7-2 and TRBJ1-6, with D uncertain. CDR1 is SGHTA and CDR2 is FQGNSA in the germline V gene. Deletions cut 1 base from V and 7 bases from J, with 8 bases between. The CDR3 consists of 14 residues. CDR3 region: CASSLVRSNSPLHF. In DNA form, the CDR3 reads TGTGCCAGCAGCTTAGTTAGGAGCAATTCACCCCTCCACTTT.

The chain couples TRBV3-1 (or the pseudogene TRBV3-2) to TRBJ1-5; TRBD1 matches at 12 bases. The germline V gene has CDR1 LGHDT and CDR2 YNNKEL (reference sequence). Trimming cost V 4 bases and J 2 bases; bases outside gene matches: 6. The CDR3 spans 17 residues. The CDR3 DNA sequence: TGTGCCAGCAGCCTGGGACAGGGGGCCTCTGGCAATCAGCCCCAGCATTTT. This encodes CASSLGQGASGNQPQHF.

The chain combines TRBV14 with TRBJ2-7; D may be TRBD1 (5 bases). V was pared by 4 bases and J by 4 bases, with 8 bases between. This CDR3 region has 12 residues. From germline, CDR1 is SGHDN and CDR2 FVKESK. This CDR3 reads CASSRQLYEQYF. The DNA of the CDR3 is TGTGCCAGCAGCCGACAGTTATACGAGCAGTACTTC.

The sample holds a few counts of this clone. The chain has TRBV6-5 and TRBJ2-1, with a tentative D call TRBD2 (6 bases). Germline lookup yields CDR1 MNHEY and CDR2 SVGAGI. CDR3 length: 13 residues. The ends were cut back, 6 bases at V and 9 bases at J, with 15 bases in the middle. The CDR3 region is CASSVGLLGEQFF. The CDR3 bases are TGTGCCAGCAGCGTGGGACTTTTGGGTGAGCAGTTCTTC.

This chain uses TRBV4-2 with TRBJ2-7, with 12 bases lining up with TRBD2. The J segment lost 1 base and the V segment lost 5 bases, leaving 21 bases of the junction unmatched. Germline V lookup: CDR1 LGHNA, CDR2 YNFKEQ. The CDR3 is made up of 21 amino acids. CDR3 sequence: CASSKALTGNVGLAGSYEQYF. CDR3 nucleotide sequence: TGTGCCAGCAGCAAAGCTCTTACCGGTAACGTCGGACTAGCGGGGTCCTACGAGCAGTACTTC.

The chain carries TRBV5-1 and TRBJ2-1, with D possibly matching TRBD1 (6 bases). CDR1 is SGHRS, CDR2 YFSETQ, per germline. The CDR3 is 15 amino acids. Trimming took off 0 bases at V and 8 bases at J, with 15 bases between the two ends. The CDR3 DNA follows: TGCGCCAGCAGCTTGGCAGGGGATTCAAACCATGAGCAGTTCTTC. It yields the protein CASSLAGDSNHEQFF.

The gene calls are TRBV15 and TRBJ2-1; TRBD1 aligns across 9 bases. Per the germline V gene, CDR1 is LNHNV and CDR2 is YYDKDF (reference sequence). CDR3 length: 15 amino acids. V dropped 5 bases and J dropped 2; count of bases not matched to a gene: 4. CDR3 coding DNA: TGTGCCACCAGCCCCGGACAGGGGACCTACAATGAGCAGTTCTTC. Its protein product is CATSPGQGTYNEQFF.

The chain joins TRBV5-1 to TRBJ2-2; 10 bases agree with TRBD2. CDR3 length: 17 residues. V lost 1 base and J lost 6; bases outside the gene matches: 9. Germline-derived CDR1 and CDR2 are SGHRS and YFSETQ. The CDR3 region is CASSLWPLAGAPGELFF. Written as DNA, the CDR3 is TGCGCCAGCAGCTTGTGGCCCCTAGCGGGAGCCCCCGGGGAGCTGTTTTTT.

The chain combines TRBV7-2 with TRBJ2-3; 11 nucleotides agree with TRBD2. Germline loops: CDR1 SGHTA, CDR2 FQGNSA. The CDR3 runs 16 residues. J lost 2 bases, V lost 0 bases, and 1 base had no gene match. The CDR3 spells CASSLATSGTTDTQYF. DNA for the CDR3: TGTGCCAGCAGCTTAGCGACTAGCGGGACCACAGATACGCAGTATTTT. Supplemented by reference TRBV7-2 and TRBJ2-3, the full variable domain reads GAGVSQSPSNKVTEKGKDVELRCDPISGHTALYWYRQSLGQGLEFLIYFQGNSAPDKSGLPSDRFSAERTGGSVSTLTIQRTQQEDSAVYLCASSLATSGTTDTQYFGPGTRLTVL.

This chain joins TRBV27 and TRBJ2-7, with TRBD2 matching over 9 bases. The CDR3 runs to 14 residues. Germline V CDR1 and CDR2: MNHEY, SMNVEV (reference sequence). The trim removed 8 bases at V and 4 bases at J, leaving 9 bases unmatched. CDR3 region: CASGLSGSSYEQYF. The CDR3 nucleotides read TGTGCCAGCGGCCTTAGCGGGAGTTCGTACGAGCAGTACTTC.

V is TRBV7-6 and J is TRBJ1-2, with 7 bases aligning to TRBD1. Germline V gene data show CDR1 as SGHVS and CDR2 as FNYEAQ. V dropped 1 base and J dropped 2; count of bases not matched to a gene: 1. The CDR3 is made up of 14 amino acids. The CDR3 coding sequence is TGTGCCAGCAGCTTAGGACAGGGCAACTATGGCTACACCTTC. Its translation: CASSLGQGNYGYTF. The complete variable domain, with remaining parts taken from reference TRBV7-6 and TRBJ1-2, reads GAGVSQSPRYKVTKRGQDVALRCDPISGHVSLYWYRQALGQGPEFLTYFNYEAQQDKSGLPNDRFSAERPEGSISTLTIQRTEQRDSAMYRCASSLGQGNYGYTFGSGTRLTVV.

This CDR3 is CASSPTGTGGYEQYF. The CDR3, as DNA: TGTGCCAGCAGTCCTACCGGGACAGGGGGCTACGAGCAGTACTTC. This chain uses TRBV28 with TRBJ2-7, with 11 bases identical to TRBD1. From germline, CDR1 is MDHEN and CDR2 SYDVKM. This CDR3 has 15 residues. The J segment lost 3 bases and the V segment lost 5 bases, leaving 6 bases of the junction unmatched.

The V and J genes are TRBV6-5 and TRBJ2-1; 7 bases match TRBD2. The junction had 6 bases not matched to a gene; V was cut back by 2 bases and J by 5 bases. Germline values: CDR1 MNHEY, CDR2 SVGAGI. This CDR3 is 15 amino acids long. CDR3 nucleotides: TGTGCCAGCAGTTACGACCGGACTAGGAACAATGAGCAGTTCTTC. As protein: CASSYDRTRNNEQFF.

This chain joins TRBV3-1 (or the pseudogene TRBV3-2) and TRBJ1-1; TRBD1 is a possible D gene (6 bases). The germline gives CDR1 LGHDT, CDR2 YNNKEL (reference sequence). The germline V and J ends were trimmed by 2 bases and 2 bases, with 12 bases remaining between them. The CDR3 consists of 15 residues. CDR3 sequence (DNA): TGTGCCAGCAGCCAAACGACAGGTTCCAACACTGAAGCTTTCTTT. Translated: CASSQTTGSNTEAFF.

This clone was detected once. This specimen includes other DNA sequences encoding the same CDR3. The chain carries TRBV28 and TRBJ2-7, with 8 bases fitting TRBD1. The CDR3 sequence is 13 residues long. Trimming removed 3 bases from V and 4 bases from J; junction bases left unmatched: 2. Looked up from germline, CDR1 is MDHEN and CDR2 is SYDVKM. CDR3 sequence: CASSFQGAYEQYF. CDR3 coding DNA: TGTGCCAGCAGTTTCCAGGGGGCTTACGAGCAGTACTTC.

The chain has TRBV5-1 and TRBJ2-7; 10 nucleotides match TRBD2. The ends lost 1 base at V and 0 bases at J; junction bases unmatched: 4. The CDR3 is made up of 16 amino acids. Germline V gives CDR1 SGHRS, CDR2 YFSETQ. The CDR3 DNA reads TGCGCCAGCAGCTTGATGGCTAGCGGGAGCTCCTACGAGCAGTACTTC. This encodes CASSLMASGSSYEQYF.

The chain uses TRBV15 and TRBJ2-2; D gene uncertain. This CDR3 is 16 amino acids long. Trimming pared 0 bases from V and 6 bases from J, leaving 14 bases between. Germline loops: CDR1 LNHNV, CDR2 YYDKDF (reference sequence). CDR3 region: CATSRDSPSKAGELFF. Written as DNA, the CDR3 is TGTGCCACCAGCAGAGATTCGCCTAGTAAGGCCGGGGAGCTGTTTTTT.

The chain combines TRBV7-9 with TRBJ2-3, with 13 positions matching TRBD2. V gave up 1 base and J gave up 2 bases; unmatched junction bases: 3. Per the germline V gene, CDR1 is SEHNR and CDR2 is FQNEAQ (reference sequence). The CDR3 loop spans 17 amino acids. CDR3 sequence reads: CASSLGGLAGFTDTQYF. CDR3 DNA: TGTGCCAGCAGCTTAGGGGGACTAGCGGGGTTCACAGATACGCAGTATTTT.

CDR3: CATSSGRAINEQFF. In nucleotides, the CDR3 is TGTGCCACCTCAAGCGGGAGGGCCATCAATGAGCAGTTCTTC. The chain has TRBV5-6 and TRBJ2-1; TRBD2 aligns across 10 bases. The CDR3 spans 14 residues. Germline lookup yields CDR1 SGHDT and CDR2 YYEEEE. Trimming cost V 9 bases and J 6 bases; bases outside gene matches: 9.

The CDR3 spells CAISETGGRSPLHF. The CDR3 coding sequence is TGTGCCATCAGTGAAACAGGGGGCAGATCACCCCTCCACTTT. The rearrangement links TRBV10-3 to TRBJ1-6; 9 bases match TRBD1. CDR1 is ENHRY and CDR2 is SYGVKD in the germline V gene. The CDR3 has 14 residues. Losses at the gene ends were 3 bases for V and 10 bases for J; bases not matched to a gene: 4.

J is TRBJ1-3 and V is TRBV14; no firm D call. The CDR3 sequence is 13 residues long. The germline CDR1 and CDR2 sequences are SGHDN and FVKESK. Deletions cut 2 bases from V and 4 bases from J, with 6 bases between. The CDR3 loop reads CASSQQQGNTIYF. DNA for the CDR3: TGTGCCAGCAGCCAACAACAGGGAAACACCATATATTTT. Looking up the rest from reference TRBV14 and TRBJ1-3 gives the full variable domain: EAGVTQFPSHSVIEKGQTVTLRCDPISGHDNLYWYRRVMGKEIKFLLHFVKESKQDESGMPNNRFLAERTGGTYSTLKVQPAELEDSGVYFCASSQQQGNTIYFGEGSWLTVV.

The chain carries TRBV21-1 and TRBJ2-1; the table names TRBD1, a call not compared with the DNA. TRBV21-1 is described as a pseudogene. This CDR3 spans 16 amino acids. CDR3 loop: CASSKVLRGSYNEQFF. DNA of the CDR3: TGTGCCAGCAGCAAAGTTCTCAGGGGGTCCTACAATGAGCAGTTCTTC.

A single count supports this clone. The genes are TRBV2 and TRBJ2-3; D unresolved. The CDR3 spans 13 residues. Trimming took 4 bases from V and 0 from J, leaving 5 bases between them. Germline assignment: CDR1 SNHLY and CDR2 FYNNEI. CDR3 nucleotides: TGTGCCAGCAGTGCCCAAAGCACAGATACGCAGTATTTT. Translating gives CASSAQSTDTQYF.

This chain uses TRBV7-2 with TRBJ2-2; TRBD2 matches 10 bases. J was trimmed by 3 bases and V by 10 bases; bases with no gene match: 5. CDR1 is SGHTA, CDR2 FQGNSA, per germline. CDR3 size: 14 residues. CDR3 DNA sequence: TGTGCCACCAAAGCGGGGGGGTACACCGGGGAGCTGTTTTTT. This translates into CATKAGGYTGELFF.

CDR3 bases: TGTGCCAGCAGTCGAGGTTATAAAGATACGCAGTATTTT. Residues: CASSRGYKDTQYF. This chain uses TRBV3-1 (or the pseudogene TRBV3-2) with TRBJ2-3; no firm D call. Germline V gene data show CDR1 as LGHDT and CDR2 as YNNKEL (reference sequence). The V gene lost 6 bases and the J gene lost 5 bases, with 12 bases spanning the gap. There are 13 residues in the CDR3.

This clone has just a few counts. V usage is TRBV25-1 and J usage is TRBJ2-2, with 9 bases matching TRBD1. CDR3 length: 15 residues. Trimming cost V 4 bases and J 4 bases; bases outside gene matches: 4. Germline loops: CDR1 MGHDK, CDR2 SYGVNS. The CDR3 reads CASSVGQGITGELFF. The CDR3 DNA reads as TGTGCCAGCAGTGTGGGACAGGGAATCACCGGGGAGCTGTTTTTT.

The genes are TRBV5-4 and TRBJ2-7, with TRBD2 identical over 8 bases. J was trimmed by 2 bases and V by 4 bases; bases with no gene match: 5. Germline CDR1 reads SGHNT; CDR2 reads YYREEE (reference sequence). The CDR3 extends over 14 amino acids. The CDR3: CASSPTSDPYEQYF. The DNA for the CDR3 is TGTGCCAGCAGCCCGACTAGCGATCCCTACGAGCAGTACTTC.

This chain connects TRBV5-5 to TRBJ1-5, with TRBD1 matching 11 bases. CDR1 and CDR2 (germline): SGHKS, YYEKEE (reference sequence). V trimming: 5 bases; J trimming: 6 bases; junction bases outside the gene matches: 7. The CDR3 is 15 residues long. CDR3 nucleotide sequence: TGTGCCAGCAGACCAGGGACAGGGGGAAGTCAGCCCCAGCATTTT. Protein product: CASRPGTGGSQPQHF.

CDR3 coding DNA: TGTGCCAGCAGCCCTCGGGGGGTAGGGGCAGATACGCAGTATTTT. Translation gives CASSPRGVGADTQYF. The rearrangement links TRBV9 to TRBJ2-3; TRBD2 aligns across 7 bases. This CDR3 comprises 15 residues. In germline, CDR1 is SGDLS, CDR2 YYNGEE. With 4 bases clipped from V and 4 bases from J, the junction kept 9 bases outside the gene matches.